Here is one T cell receptor beta chain with its context. This sample is part of a study of blood T cell repertoires in COVID-19. Turning to the study itself: There were acute and convalescent COVID-19 samples, and they came from the United States, Italy and Spain. PBMCs, B-cell-depleted T cells, or T cells were the source of the cDNA or gDNA that made up the material.

Germline CDR1 is SEHNR and CDR2 is FQNEAQ (reference sequence). V shed 3 bases, J shed 1 base, and the junction held 4 bases outside the gene matches. The CDR3 has 15 residues. Authors' data handling: From reference gene primer amplification, estimates of nucleated cell counts were derived. The repertoire was sequenced with immunoSEQ multiplex PCR; TCRdb's copy has only in-frame clones and lacks some. V and J calls and clone size are as listed in that table; D and trimming were resolved from the DNA. The sample consists of 200,000 to 250,000 clones, 92% of them appearing once. Enrolled during active infection, Seattle patients were then followed longitudinally.

The sample comprised peripheral blood. The chain joins TRBV7-9 to TRBJ2-7, with 9 bases matching TRBD2. The clonotype was recovered from a man aged 25-45 years with COVID-19, enrolled during active disease. The CDR3 is CASSFPSGASYEQYF. For the CDR3, the DNA is TGTGCCAGCAGCTTCCCTAGCGGGGCTTCCTACGAGCAGTACTTC. The full variable domain, with the rest looked up from reference TRBV7-9 and TRBJ2-7, is DTGVSQNPRHKITKRGQNVTFRCDPISEHNRLYWYRQTLGQGPEFLTYFQNEAQLEKSRLLSDRFSAERPKGSFSTLEIQRTEQGDSAMYLCASSFPSGASYEQYFGPGTRLTVT.